The clone carrying this T cell receptor beta chain has at least ten counts. As yet, its antigen is unknown. In a library made to pick up alpha chains, this beta chain is a stray read with a size that means little. These data come from a study of spatial heterogeneity in lung cancer. In TCRdb, the 5' RACE reads were re-called with MiXCR into one record per CDR3 protein. The repertoire holds some 11,000 distinct CDR3 sequences, 5.2% seen once, with around 12% in the top ten. Points from the study as a whole: The authors estimated that approximately 7% of tumor T cells were covered for alpha chains and 13% for beta chains. The study found that expanded intratumoral alpha and beta TCR counts tracked tumor mutation counts.

This sample's time point: sample taken at primary tumor resection. The input for sequencing was lung tumor tissue, taken at surgery. This clonotype was obtained from a male donor with early-stage non-small cell lung cancer.

CDR3 in DNA: TGCAGCGTACGGACTAGCGGAGCCTACGAGCAGTACTTC. Protein sequence: CSVRTSGAYEQYF. The chain has TRBV29-1 and TRBJ2-7; 10 nucleotides align to TRBD2. CDR3 length: 13 residues. V lost 6 bases to trimming and J lost 2 bases; unmatched junction nucleotides: 4. Germline V gene lookup returns CDR1 SQVTM and CDR2 ANQGSEA.